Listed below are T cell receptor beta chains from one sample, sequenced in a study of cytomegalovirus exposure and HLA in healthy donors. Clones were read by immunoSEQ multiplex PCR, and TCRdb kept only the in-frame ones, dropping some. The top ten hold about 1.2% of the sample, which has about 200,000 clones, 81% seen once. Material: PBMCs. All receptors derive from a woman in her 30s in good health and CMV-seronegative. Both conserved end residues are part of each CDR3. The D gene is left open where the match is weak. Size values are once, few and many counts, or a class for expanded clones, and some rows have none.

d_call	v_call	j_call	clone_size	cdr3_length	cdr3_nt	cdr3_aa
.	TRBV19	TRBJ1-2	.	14	TGTGCCAGTAGTATAACAGGGCCTCCCTATGGCTACACCTTC	CASSITGPPYGYTF
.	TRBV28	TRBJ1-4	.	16	TGTGCCAGCAGTTTGACGATTGGGGCCGGGAATGAAAAACTGTTTTTT	CASSLTIGAGNEKLFF
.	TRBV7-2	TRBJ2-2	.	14	TGTGCCAGCAGCAGCCCGTCCCGTTCCGGGGAGCTGTTTTTT	CASSSPSRSGELFF
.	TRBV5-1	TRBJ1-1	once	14	TGCGCCAGCAGCTTGGCCCTCTTGAACACTGAAGCTTTCTTT	CASSLALLNTEAFF
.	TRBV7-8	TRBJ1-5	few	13	TGTGCCAGCAGCTTTCACAGAAATCAGCCCCAGCATTTT	CASSFHRNQPQHF
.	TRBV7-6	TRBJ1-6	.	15	TGTGCCAGCAGCTTAGAAGGGAGGGGTGATTCACCCCTCCACTTT	CASSLEGRGDSPLHF
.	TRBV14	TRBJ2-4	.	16	TGTGCCAGCAGCCCGACTTGGCGCGCGGGAAAAAACATTCAGTACTTC	CASSPTWRAGKNIQYF
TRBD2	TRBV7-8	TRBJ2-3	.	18	TGTGCCAGCAGCCCGTTGACTAGCGGGGATTTTAGCACAGATACGCAGTATTTT	CASSPLTSGDFSTDTQYF
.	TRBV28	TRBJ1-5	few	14	TGTGCCAGCTGGGGCAGGGCTAGCAATCAGCCCCAGCATTTT	CASWGRASNQPQHF
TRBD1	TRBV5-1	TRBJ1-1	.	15	TGCGCCAGCAGCCGCCGGGACAGAAAAAACACTGAAGCTTTCTTT	CASSRRDRKNTEAFF
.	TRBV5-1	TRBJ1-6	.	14	TGCGCCAGCAGCCCCGGGTCAGGGAATTCACCCCTCCACTTT	CASSPGSGNSPLHF
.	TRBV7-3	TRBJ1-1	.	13	TGTGCCAGCAGAAGACAGTGGAACACTGAAGCTTTCTTT	CASRRQWNTEAFF
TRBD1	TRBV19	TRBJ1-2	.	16	TGTGCCAGTAGTCCTCGGACAGGGCCCCCGGACTATGGCTACACCTTC	CASSPRTGPPDYGYTF
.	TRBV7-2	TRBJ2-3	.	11	TGTGCCAGCAGCCTTAGCGAGACGCAGTATTTT	CASSLSETQYF
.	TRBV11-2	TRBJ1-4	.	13	TGTGCCAGCAGCTTCGCGTGGAATGAAAAACTGTTTTTT	CASSFAWNEKLFF
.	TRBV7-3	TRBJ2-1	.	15	TGTGCCAGCAGCCCAGAACCGGGCTCCTACAATGAGCAGTTCTTC	CASSPEPGSYNEQFF
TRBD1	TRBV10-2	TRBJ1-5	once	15	TGCGCCAGCAGGGACGGCGACAGGGCGGCTCAGCCCCAGCATTTT	CASRDGDRAAQPQHF
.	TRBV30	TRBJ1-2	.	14	TGTGCCTGGAGTACCTCCCAGGGGTTTCATGGCTACACCTTC	CAWSTSQGFHGYTF
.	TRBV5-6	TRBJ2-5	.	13	TGTGCCAGCAGCTTGGCAGGATCGGAGACCCAGTACTTC	CASSLAGSETQYF
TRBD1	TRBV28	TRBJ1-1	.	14	TGTGCCAGCAGCACAGGGGGCCTGAACACTGAAGCTTTCTTT	CASSTGGLNTEAFF
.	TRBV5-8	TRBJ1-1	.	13	TGTGCCAGCGGAGAGGGCAGGGGTTTTGAAGCTTTCTTT	CASGEGRGFEAFF
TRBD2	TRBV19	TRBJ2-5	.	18	TGTGCCAGTAGTAACCGGGTGACTAGCGGGTTTTCGTTTGAGACCCAGTACTTC	CASSNRVTSGFSFETQYF